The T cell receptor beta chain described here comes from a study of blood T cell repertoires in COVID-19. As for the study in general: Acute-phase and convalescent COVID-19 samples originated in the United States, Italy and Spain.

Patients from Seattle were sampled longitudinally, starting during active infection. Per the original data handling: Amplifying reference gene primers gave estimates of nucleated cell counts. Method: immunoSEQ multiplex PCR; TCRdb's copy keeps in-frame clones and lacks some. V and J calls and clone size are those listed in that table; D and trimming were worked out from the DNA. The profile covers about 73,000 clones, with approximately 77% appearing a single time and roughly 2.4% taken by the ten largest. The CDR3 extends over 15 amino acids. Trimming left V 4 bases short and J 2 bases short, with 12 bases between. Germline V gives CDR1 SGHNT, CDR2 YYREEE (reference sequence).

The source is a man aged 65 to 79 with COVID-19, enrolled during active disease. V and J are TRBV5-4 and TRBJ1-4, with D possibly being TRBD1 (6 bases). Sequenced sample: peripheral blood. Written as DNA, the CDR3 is TGTGCCAGCAGCGTACAGGGAAGGACTAATGAAAAACTGTTTTTT. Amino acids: CASSVQGRTNEKLFF.